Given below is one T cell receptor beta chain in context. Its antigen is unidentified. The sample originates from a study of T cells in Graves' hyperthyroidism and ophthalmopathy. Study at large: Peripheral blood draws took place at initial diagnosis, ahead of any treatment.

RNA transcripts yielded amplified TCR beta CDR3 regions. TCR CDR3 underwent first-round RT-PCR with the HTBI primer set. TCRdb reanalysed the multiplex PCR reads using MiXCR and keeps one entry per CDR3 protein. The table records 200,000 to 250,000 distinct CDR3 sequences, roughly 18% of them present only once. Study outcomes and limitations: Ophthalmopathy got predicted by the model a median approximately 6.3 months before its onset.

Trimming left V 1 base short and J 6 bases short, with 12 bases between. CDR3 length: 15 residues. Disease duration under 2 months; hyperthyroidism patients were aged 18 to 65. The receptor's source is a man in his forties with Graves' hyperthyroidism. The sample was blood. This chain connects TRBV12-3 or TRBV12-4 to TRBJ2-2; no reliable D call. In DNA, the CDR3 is TGTGCCAGCAGTTTAGGGGCTCCAGAGGCCGGGGAGCTGTTTTTT. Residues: CASSLGAPEAGELFF.